This T cell receptor beta chain was documented in a study of PD-1 blockade in classical Hodgkin lymphoma. Profiled with immunoSEQ multiplex PCR; TCRdb holds only in-frame clones, not every one. This sample has some 30,000 clones, with roughly nine tenths found just once. With regard to this clone: Antigen unknown.

Study observations and caveats: Relapsed/refractory patients reportedly had lower baseline diversity than newly diagnosed patients. The drivers behind the repertoire differences, possibly disease activity or prior therapy, remain undefined.

This sample's time point: newly diagnosed, previously untreated cHL patient sample. Magnetic negative selection was used to purify CD4+ T cells from PBMCs that had been thawed. The authors compared against newly diagnosed, untreated classical Hodgkin lymphoma PBMCs. The V and J ends lost 5 bases and 8 bases, in that order; junction bases with no gene match: 6. The CDR3 runs 14 residues. Germline V gene data show CDR1 as MNHNS and CDR2 as SASEGT. The source material was CD4+ T cells from blood. The rearrangement links TRBV6-1 to TRBJ2-1; TRBD1 agrees at 10 bases. The receptor's source is a human donor with classical Hodgkin lymphoma. This chain's CDR3 is CASSSRTGGDEQFF. The DNA of the CDR3 is TGTGCCAGCAGTTCCCGGACAGGGGGTGATGAGCAGTTCTTC.